These 7 T cell receptor beta chains were sequenced from one sample in a study of T cell responses to AZD1222 COVID-19 vaccine. Assay used: immunoSEQ multiplex PCR; TCRdb lists only in-frame clones, some missing. The sample has tens of thousands of clones; approximately 81% are singletons. Here the sequenced sample was peripheral blood, taken 28 days after the second AZD1222 dose. Receptors were obtained from an adult who received the AZD1222 COVID-19 vaccine.

The chain has TRBV6-5 and TRBJ1-1, with TRBD1 identical over 7 bases. J gave up 3 bases and V 6 bases, and 10 bases lay outside the gene matches. Germline loops: CDR1 MNHEY, CDR2 SVGAGI. The CDR3 length is 15 residues. The CDR3 protein is CASRTIKTGDTEAFF. For the CDR3, the DNA is TGTGCCAGCAGGACCATTAAAACAGGGGACACTGAAGCTTTCTTT.

The genes are TRBV4-2 and TRBJ2-3; no firm D call. V dropped 1 base and J dropped 2 bases, with 10 bases sitting between them. Germline V CDR1 and CDR2: LGHNA, YNFKEQ. This CDR3 is built from 15 residues. The CDR3 sequence is CASSQGPVDTDTQYF. The CDR3 nucleotides are TGTGCCAGCAGCCAAGGACCGGTGGACACAGATACGCAGTATTTT.

This chain uses TRBV30 with TRBJ1-4; D is uncertain. The V gene lost 3 bases and the J gene lost 8 bases, with 7 bases spanning the gap. The CDR3 totals 11 residues. Germline V gene lookup returns CDR1 GTSNPN and CDR2 SVGIG (reference sequence). In nucleotides, the CDR3 is TGTGCCTGGAGCCAAACCGAAAAACTGTTTTTT. Translating gives CAWSQTEKLFF. Complete variable domain (other parts from reference TRBV30 and TRBJ1-4): SQTIHQWPATLVQPVGSPLSLECTVEGTSNPNLYWYRQAAGRGLQLLFYSVGIGQISSEVPQNLSASRPQDRQFILSSKKLLLSDSGFYLCAWSQTEKLFFGSGTQLSVL.

This clone was found once. The rearrangement uses TRBV7-2 and TRBJ1-5, with TRBD1 identical over 7 bases. Looked up from germline, CDR1 is SGHTA and CDR2 is FQGNSA. The CDR3 contains 15 residues. The trim removed 0 bases at V and 3 bases at J, leaving 2 bases unmatched. The CDR3 DNA reads TGTGCCAGCAGCTTAGCGGGACAGATCAATCAGCCCCAGCATTTT. Its translation: CASSLAGQINQPQHF.

This clone was observed a handful of times. This rearrangement joins TRBV7-2 to TRBJ1-6, with 12 bases that match TRBD1. Germline CDR1 is SGHTA and CDR2 is FQGNSA. V shed 1 base and J 10 bases; nucleotides not matched to a gene: 8. This CDR3 has 17 residues. The CDR3 region has the DNA TGTGCCAGCAGCTTAGACCGACCGGGACAGGGGGCCTCACCCCTCCACTTT. This codes for CASSLDRPGQGASPLHF.

The V gene is TRBV5-1, the J gene TRBJ2-5, with D uncertain. In germline, CDR1 is SGHRS, CDR2 YFSETQ. The CDR3 extends over 13 amino acids. V was pared by 5 bases and J by 5 bases, with 13 bases between. The CDR3 reads CASRASFRETQYF. CDR3 nucleotide sequence: TGCGCCAGCAGGGCGTCCTTTAGGGAGACCCAGTACTTC.

This chain connects TRBV28 to TRBJ1-1; D uncertain. Germline CDR1 reads MDHEN; CDR2 reads SYDVKM. This CDR3 is built from 14 residues. Between the trimmed V and J ends, which lost 6 bases and 1 base, there was a span of 12 bases. As DNA, the CDR3 is TGTGCCAGCAGGTTCTACAGTGGGAACACTGAAGCTTTCTTT. Amino acid sequence: CASRFYSGNTEAFF.